This entry describes one T cell receptor (beta chain). This clonotype was seen a handful of times. Its antigen specificity is not known. There are no base qualities to consult, and no much larger clone falls within one base. The data originate from a study of response to subunit inactivated influenza vaccine (dated 2018 in TCRdb). About the investigation overall: To follow how T cells responded to a trivalent subunit inactivated influenza vaccine, the researchers relied on deep quantitative profiling of the T cell receptor repertoire.

Libraries were built with RT-PCR. These reads were obtained on an Illumina HiSeq 2500. The public reads were reanalyzed by TCRdb: fastp trimming at Q25, MiXCR alignment, in-frame beta chains only. Identical CDR3 proteins give one entry, which carries the most common genes and DNA. For this sample there are around 650,000 distinct CDR3 sequences; 15% to 18% appear just once. The top ten clonotypes cover approximately 10% of the sample. The investigation overall reported the following: It was suggested by the authors that each seasonal influenza vaccination may recruit only a limited number of new T cells.

This sample comprised PBMCs from blood, obtained 12 days after vaccination. This receptor was identified in a man in his fifties or sixties who received an inactivated influenza vaccine. Donor details come from another sample of the same person, matched by shared clones.

Read as DNA, the sequence is TGCAGTGCTAGAGATCGGAGACAGATTCAAGAGACCCAGTACTTC. This yields the protein CSARDRRQIQETQYF. The chain couples TRBV20-1 to TRBJ2-5; 5 matching bases give a weak D call of TRBD1. Inclusive of the bounding cysteine and phenylalanine, the CDR3 is 15 residues long. Of all the DNA, just the CDR3 is kept, 45 bases in frame from base 1. CDR1 and CDR2 (DFQATT, SNEGSKA) derive from the germline V gene (reference sequence). V loses 0 bases, J loses 2 bases, and the germline ends lie 13 bases apart.